This T cell receptor (beta chain) was captured in a study of blood T cell repertoires in COVID-19. About the study: The origin of the acute and convalescent COVID-19 samples was the United States, Italy and Spain. Nucleic acid was either cDNA or gDNA, and it came from T cells, B-cell-depleted T cells, or PBMCs.

The authors' processing: The assay estimated nucleated cells by amplifying reference gene primers. Sequencing was performed with immunoSEQ multiplex PCR; in TCRdb, only in-frame clones are kept and a portion is missing. V and J calls and clone size follow that table, whereas D and trimming were derived from the DNA. Of hundreds of thousands of clones listed, 75% to 85% are singletons. CDR1 is SGHDT, CDR2 YYEEEE, per germline. The CDR3 is 15 residues long. The ends lost 2 bases at V and 3 bases at J; junction bases unmatched: 6. This clone was seen a single time. What was sequenced was peripheral blood. This sequence originates from a man aged 45 to 65 with active or convalescent COVID-19. The chain links TRBV5-6 to TRBJ2-3, with 7 bases identical to TRBD1. For the CDR3, the DNA is TGTGCCAGCAGCTTCGACAGGGTGGGGACAGATACGCAGTATTTT. This gives the protein CASSFDRVGTDTQYF.